Below are 24 T cell receptor beta chains sequenced from a single sample in a study of T cells in women clearing cervical HPV infection. Assay used: immunoSEQ multiplex PCR; TCRdb lists only in-frame clones, some missing. The table counts under 50,000 clones; 6.4% lies in the top ten. Sequences were obtained from blood buffy coat. The receptors shown here come from a woman between 18 and 69 years old with a cervical HPV16 infection that either progressed to CIN3+ or cleared (not recorded which).

With respect to this clone: The CDR3 end falls 3 residues outside the read, so it is completed with the germline J gene. This chain connects TRBV9 to TRBJ2-1; D remains ambiguous. V was cut by 0 bases and J by 0 bases, with 7 bases left in between. Germline V CDR1 and CDR2: SGDLS, YYNGEE. This CDR3 has 15 amino acids. The CDR3 DNA, read in part, is TGTGCCAGCAGCGTAGGTGTAGTCTCCTACAATGAG. The encoded protein is CASSVGVVSYNE. The CDR3 in full is CASSVGVVSYNEQFF.

In regard to this clone: The DNA ends 3 residues before the CDR3 does, and the rest of the CDR3 is filled in from the germline J gene. This rearrangement joins TRBV2 to TRBJ2-3; 7 nucleotides agree with TRBD1. The germline CDR1 and CDR2 sequences are SNHLY and FYNNEI. Trimming removed 6 bases from V and 3 bases from J; junction bases left unmatched: 9. CDR3 length equals 15 residues. The sequenced CDR3 bases are TGTGCCAGCAGGCTCCGGGACAGATCTACAGATACG. Encoded protein: CASRLRDRSTDT. The full CDR3 protein reads CASRLRDRSTDTQYF.

About this clone: The CDR3 end falls 3 residues outside the read, so it is completed with the germline J gene. J is TRBJ1-2 and V is TRBV5-1; tentative D call: TRBD1 (6 bases). Per the germline V gene, CDR1 is SGHRS and CDR2 is YFSETQ. This CDR3 is 14 amino acids long. The sequenced part of the CDR3 DNA is TGCGCCAGCAGTCTGGGGGCAGGGCGAGAGACC. It is translated as CASSLGAGRET. The full-length CDR3 reads as CASSLGAGRETYTF.

For this clone: The DNA ends 3 residues before the CDR3 does, and the rest of the CDR3 is filled in from the germline J gene. The chain recombines TRBV29-1 with TRBJ1-1; 9 bases line up with TRBD1. The ends lost 6 bases at V and 1 base at J; junction bases unmatched: 6. Germline CDR1 reads SQVTM; CDR2 reads ANQGSEA. The CDR3 is 14 residues long. The CDR3 reads CSVGRGQGNTEAFF. The DNA read from the CDR3 is TGCAGCGTCGGACGGGGACAGGGGAACACTGAA.

On this clone itself: Coverage ceases 3 residues before the CDR3 finishes, and the germline J gene fills in the end. The V call is TRBV5-6, the J call TRBJ2-4, with 8 positions matching TRBD2. The CDR3 extends over 12 amino acids. Germline values: CDR1 SGHDT, CDR2 YYEEEE. CDR3 DNA, as far as it was read: TGTGCCAGCAGCTTGTCGGGGGGGATT. It encodes CASSLSGGI. In full, the CDR3 is CASSLSGGIQYF.

To note about this clone: The CDR3 end falls 3 residues outside the read, so it is completed with the germline J gene. J is TRBJ2-2 and V is TRBV7-9, with 8 bases matching TRBD1. V was clipped by 1 base and J by 4 bases; unmatched bases: 2. The CDR3 is 15 residues long. Germline V gene lookup returns CDR1 SEHNR and CDR2 FQNEAQ (reference sequence). The CDR3 loop reads CASSLGTGSTGELFF. The sequenced part of the CDR3 DNA is TGTGCCAGCAGCTTAGGGACAGGGAGCACCGGGGAG.

Concerning this clone itself: From the germline J gene comes the end of the CDR3, since the read stops 3 residues before it. The chain couples TRBV5-1 to TRBJ2-2; TRBD1 matches at 8 bases. Germline trimming cut 4 bases from V and 4 bases from J; bases unmatched to any gene: 3. This CDR3 region has 14 residues. In germline, CDR1 is SGHRS, CDR2 YFSETQ. CDR3 residues: CASSVTGGTGELFF. The DNA read from the CDR3 is TGCGCCAGCAGCGTAACAGGGGGCACCGGGGAG.

This clone registers medium-sized by frequency. The read ends 3 residues before the CDR3 terminus; that terminus is restored from the germline J gene. The chain combines TRBV29-1 with TRBJ2-5; maybe TRBD1 (6 bases). In germline, CDR1 is SQVTM, CDR2 ANQGSEA. CDR3 length: 13 residues. V was clipped by 6 bases and J by 2 bases, with 13 bases between them. CDR3 bases read: TGCAGCGTATCACAGGGAAATCAAGAGACC. It encodes CSVSQGNQET. The full CDR3 protein is CSVSQGNQETQYF.

As to this clone: The read stops 3 residues short of the end of the CDR3; the missing end is completed from the germline J gene. The chain couples TRBV29-1 to TRBJ2-5, with D perhaps matching TRBD1 (6 bases). There are 14 residues in the CDR3. In germline, CDR1 is SQVTM, CDR2 ANQGSEA. V was shortened by 5 bases and J by 4 bases, with 17 bases between the two germline ends. The CDR3 region is CSVPPPGHLETQYF. The covered CDR3 bases are TGCAGCGTTCCACCACCGGGACACTTAGAGACC. Together with reference TRBV29-1 and TRBJ2-5, the CDR3 gives the full variable domain: SAVISQKPSRDICQRGTSLTIQCQVDSQVTMMFWYRQQPGQSLTLIATANQGSEATYESGFVIDKFPISRPNLTFSTLTVSNMSPEDSSIYLCSVPPPGHLETQYFGPGTRLLVL.

For this clone: The CDR3 goes on 3 residues after the read ends, and that part is filled in from the germline J gene. This chain connects TRBV9 to TRBJ2-5, with D possibly TRBD1 on 6 matching bases. The CDR3 has 15 amino acids. Trimming removed 1 base from V and 2 bases from J, with 12 bases in between. The germline V gene has CDR1 SGDLS and CDR2 YYNGEE. The CDR3 region is CASSVLGDTQETQYF. Partial CDR3 DNA: TGTGCCAGCAGCGTATTGGGGGACACGCAAGAGACC.

As for this clone: The sequence runs out 3 residues before the end of the CDR3; the remainder is reconstructed from the germline J gene. V is TRBV10-3 and J is TRBJ1-2; D is ambiguous. CDR3 length: 14 amino acids. V lost 8 bases to trimming and J lost 4 bases, with 17 bases between them. The germline gives CDR1 ENHRY, CDR2 SYGVKD. Incomplete CDR3 DNA: TGTGCCATCGGAACGGGTAGCCCATCCTATGGC. Translation: CAIGTGSPSYG. The entire CDR3 protein is CAIGTGSPSYGYTF.

Concerning this clone: The sequence runs out 3 residues before the end of the CDR3; the remainder is reconstructed from the germline J gene. The J gene is TRBJ1-1, the V gene TRBV19; 7 nucleotides line up with TRBD1. J was trimmed by 0 bases and V by 4 bases; bases with no gene match: 8. This CDR3 has 16 amino acids. The germline V gene has CDR1 LNHDA and CDR2 SQIVND (reference sequence). The CDR3 protein is CASSNGIDRVNTEAFF. The CDR3 bases that were read are TGTGCCAGTAGTAACGGGATTGACAGGGTGAACACTGAA. The full variable domain, completed using reference TRBV19 and TRBJ1-1, is DGGITQSPKYLFRKEGQNVTLSCEQNLNHDAMYWYRQDPGQGLRLIYYSQIVNDFQKGDIAEGYSVSREKKESFPLTVTSAQKNPTAFYLCASSNGIDRVNTEAFFGQGTRLTVV.

About this clone: With the read ending 3 residues before the CDR3 end, the germline J gene is used to fill in that end. This chain connects TRBV4-2 to TRBJ1-1, with TRBD1 as a possible D gene (6 bases). This CDR3 is built from 14 residues. CDR1 is LGHNA and CDR2 is YNFKEQ in the germline V gene. The V and J ends lost 1 base and 6 bases respectively, with 12 bases between them. CDR3 DNA, as far as it was read: TGTGCCAGCAGCCAAGGACAGGCAGGGTCTGAA. Amino acid sequence: CASSQGQAGSE. The entire CDR3 sequence reads CASSQGQAGSEAFF.

Notes on this clone: The read finishes 3 residues shy of the CDR3 end, and the germline J gene is used to complete it. The chain combines TRBV11-2 with TRBJ2-1; tentatively, D is TRBD2 (5 bases). The CDR3 has 15 residues. In germline, CDR1 is SGHAT, CDR2 FQNNGV. Trimming removed 3 bases from V and 3 bases from J, with 12 bases in between. The CDR3 reads CASSLAGYYYNEQFF. CDR3 bases read: TGTGCCAGCAGCTTGGCGGGCTATTACTACAATGAG.

Turning to this clone: The read finishes 3 residues shy of the CDR3 end, and the germline J gene is used to complete it. The chain uses TRBV20-1 and TRBJ2-3, with TRBD2 matching 10 bases. The CDR3 runs 18 residues. Germline CDR1 reads DFQATT; CDR2 reads SNEGSKA (reference sequence). V dropped 6 bases and J dropped 1; count of bases not matched to a gene: 16. CDR3 sequence: CSAAHTSSGTSGTDTQYF. Incomplete CDR3 DNA: TGCAGTGCCGCACATACGAGCTCGGGGACTAGCGGCACAGATACG.

Details on this clone: The read ends 3 residues shy of where the CDR3 ends; the end is completed using the germline J gene. The gene calls are TRBV7-9 and TRBJ1-5; 9 nucleotides agree with TRBD1. Germline CDR1 and CDR2: SEHNR and FQNEAQ (reference sequence). Germline trimming cut 5 bases from V and 6 bases from J; bases unmatched to any gene: 5. This CDR3 is 14 amino acids long. The sequenced part of the CDR3 DNA is TGTGCCAGCAGCCCCGGGACAGGGAGTCAGCCC. It codes for CASSPGTGSQP. The entire CDR3 protein reads CASSPGTGSQPQHF.

Of note for this clone: The read comes to an end 3 residues before the CDR3 does, leaving the germline J gene to fill in the end. The rearrangement uses TRBV18 and TRBJ1-2; 7 positions match TRBD1. The CDR3 runs to 15 residues. From germline, CDR1 is KGHSH and CDR2 LQKENI. The V and J ends lost 6 bases and 6 bases, in that order; junction bases with no gene match: 13. The chain's CDR3 is CASSYGQDRADGYTF. The part of the CDR3 DNA that was read is TGTGCCAGCTCGTACGGGCAAGACAGGGCGGATGGC.

Note on this clone: The missing CDR3 end, 3 residues past where the read stops, is filled in from the germline J gene. This rearrangement joins TRBV7-9 to TRBJ2-3, with 11 bases identical to TRBD2. CDR3 size: 14 residues. CDR1 and CDR2 from the germline V gene are SEHNR and FQNEAQ (reference sequence). The CDR3 DNA, read in part, is TGTGCCAGCAGCCCGGGACTAGCGGAAGAGACG. Its translation: CASSPGLAEET. The CDR3 reads in full as CASSPGLAEETQYF.

The sequenced part of the CDR3 DNA is TGTGCCAGCTCACCACCGGGACAGGATCTATCTGGC. This codes for CASSPPGQDLSG. The entire CDR3 is CASSPPGQDLSGYTF. The V and J genes are TRBV18 and TRBJ1-2; 8 nucleotides agree with TRBD1. The read ends 3 residues early relative to the CDR3; the germline J gene fills the gap. This CDR3 has 15 amino acids. Germline lookup yields CDR1 KGHSH and CDR2 LQKENI. V lost 0 bases to trimming and J lost 7 bases; unmatched junction nucleotides: 7. Full variable domain (remainder filled in from reference TRBV18 and TRBJ1-2): NAGVMQNPRHLVRRRGQEARLRCSPMKGHSHVYWYRQLPEEGLKFMVYLQKENIIDESGMPKERFSAEFPKEGPSILRIQQVVRGDSAAYFCASSPPGQDLSGYTFGSGTRLTVV.

A word on this clone: Coverage ceases 3 residues before the CDR3 finishes, and the germline J gene fills in the end. The chain links TRBV19 to TRBJ1-2, with 7 bases fitting TRBD1. This CDR3 has 17 amino acids. CDR1 and CDR2 from the germline V gene are LNHDA and SQIVND (reference sequence). The chain's CDR3 is CASRPTGEGRSTDGYTF. The DNA read from the CDR3 is TGTGCCAGTAGACCAACAGGGGAGGGCCGTAGCACAGACGGC.

About this clone: The observed sequence ends 3 residues before the CDR3 terminus, with the missing tail filled in from the germline J gene. This chain joins TRBV5-1 and TRBJ2-2; 8 bases are shared with TRBD1. The ends lost 8 bases at V and 1 base at J; junction bases unmatched: 4. The CDR3 is 14 residues long. Germline CDR1 SGHRS, CDR2 YFSETQ. The sequenced CDR3 bases are TGCGCCAGTTCCGGGACAGGGAACACCGGGGAG. Translation: CASSGTGNTGE. Given in full, the CDR3 is CASSGTGNTGELFF.

Worth noting for this clone: The sequenced fragment ends 3 residues before the CDR3 boundary, so the rest is inferred from the germline J gene. This rearrangement joins TRBV18 to TRBJ2-7; D call uncertain. The CDR3 length is 13 residues. Between the trimmed V and J ends, which lost 4 bases and 2 bases, there was a span of 9 bases. CDR1 is KGHSH, CDR2 LQKENI, per germline. The CDR3 reads CASSLSAAYEQYF. The DNA read from the CDR3 is TGTGCCAGCTCACTCAGCGCGGCCTACGAG.

As for this clone: The read ends 3 residues before the CDR3 terminus; that terminus is restored from the germline J gene. The chain links TRBV29-1 to TRBJ1-2, with TRBD1 matching 10 bases. V dropped 7 bases and J dropped 7; count of bases not matched to a gene: 3. The CDR3 totals 11 residues. Germline V gene data show CDR1 as SQVTM and CDR2 as ANQGSEA. CDR3 DNA (partial): TGCAGCGACGGACAGGGGGGTGGC. Protein sequence: CSDGQGGG. The whole CDR3 protein is CSDGQGGGYTF.

Details on this clone: The read finishes 3 residues shy of the CDR3 end, and the germline J gene is used to complete it. The chain has TRBV5-1 and TRBJ1-6, with 7 bases aligning to TRBD1. From germline, CDR1 is SGHRS and CDR2 YFSETQ. V shed 5 bases and J 10 bases; nucleotides not matched to a gene: 6. The length of the CDR3 is 13 residues. Partial CDR3 DNA: TGCGCCAGCAGTGGGCAGGGGGACTCACCC. It is translated as CASSGQGDSP. The CDR3 as a whole reads CASSGQGDSPLHF.